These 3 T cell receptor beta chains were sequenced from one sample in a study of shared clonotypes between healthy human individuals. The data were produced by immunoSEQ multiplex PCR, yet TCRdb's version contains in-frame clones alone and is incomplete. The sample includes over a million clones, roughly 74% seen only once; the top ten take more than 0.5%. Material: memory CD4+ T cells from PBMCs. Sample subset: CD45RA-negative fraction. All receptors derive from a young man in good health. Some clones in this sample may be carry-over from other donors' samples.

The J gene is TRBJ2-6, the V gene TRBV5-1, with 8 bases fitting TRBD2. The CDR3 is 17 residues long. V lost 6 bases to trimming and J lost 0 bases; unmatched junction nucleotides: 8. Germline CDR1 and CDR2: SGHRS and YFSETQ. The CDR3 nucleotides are TGCGCCAGCACCCAAGCGGGGGCAAGCTCTGGGGCCAACGTCCTGACTTTC. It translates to CASTQAGASSGANVLTF.

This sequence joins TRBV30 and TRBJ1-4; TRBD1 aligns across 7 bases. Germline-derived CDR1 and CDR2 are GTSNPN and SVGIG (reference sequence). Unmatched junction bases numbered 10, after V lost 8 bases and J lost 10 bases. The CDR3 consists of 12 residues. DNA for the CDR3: TGTGCCGCCCCCCACAGGGGAGCAAAACTGTTTTTT. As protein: CAAPHRGAKLFF.

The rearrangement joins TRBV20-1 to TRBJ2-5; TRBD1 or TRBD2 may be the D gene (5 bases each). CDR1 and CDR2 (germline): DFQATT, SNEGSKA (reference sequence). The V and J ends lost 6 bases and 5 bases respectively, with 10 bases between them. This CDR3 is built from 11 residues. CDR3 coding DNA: TGCAGTGCGGGGGTAGGGGAGACCCAGTACTTC. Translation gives CSAGVGETQYF.